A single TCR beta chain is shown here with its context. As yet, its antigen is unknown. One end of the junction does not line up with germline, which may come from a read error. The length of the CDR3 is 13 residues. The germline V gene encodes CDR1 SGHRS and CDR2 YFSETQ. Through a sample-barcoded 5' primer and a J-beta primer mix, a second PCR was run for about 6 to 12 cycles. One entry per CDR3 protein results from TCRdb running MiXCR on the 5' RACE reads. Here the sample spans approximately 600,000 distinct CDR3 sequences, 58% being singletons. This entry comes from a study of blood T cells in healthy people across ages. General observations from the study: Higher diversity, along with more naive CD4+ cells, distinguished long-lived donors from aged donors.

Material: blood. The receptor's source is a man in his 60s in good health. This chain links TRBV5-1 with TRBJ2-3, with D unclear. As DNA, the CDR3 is TGCGCCAGCGGCTTGGGCTCCACAGATACGCAGTATTTT. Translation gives CASGLGSTDTQYF.